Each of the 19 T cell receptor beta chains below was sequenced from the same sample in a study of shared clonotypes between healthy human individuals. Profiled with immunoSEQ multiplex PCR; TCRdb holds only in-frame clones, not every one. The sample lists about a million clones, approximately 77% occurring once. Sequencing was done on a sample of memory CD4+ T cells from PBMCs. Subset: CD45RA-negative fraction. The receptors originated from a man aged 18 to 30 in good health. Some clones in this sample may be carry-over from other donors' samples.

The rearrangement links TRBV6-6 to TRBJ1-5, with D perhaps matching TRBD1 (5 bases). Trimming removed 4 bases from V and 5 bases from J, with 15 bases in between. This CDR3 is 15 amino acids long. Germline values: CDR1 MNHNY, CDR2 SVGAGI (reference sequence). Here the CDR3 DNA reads TGTGCCAGCAGTTGGACCCCAGGGAGGGATCAGCCCCAGCATTTT. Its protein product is CASSWTPGRDQPQHF.

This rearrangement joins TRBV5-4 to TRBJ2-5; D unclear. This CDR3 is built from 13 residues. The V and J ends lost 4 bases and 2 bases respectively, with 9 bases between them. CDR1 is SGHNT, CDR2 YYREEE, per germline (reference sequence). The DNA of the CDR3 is TGTGCCAGCAGCCCGCGATCTCAAGAGACCCAGTACTTC. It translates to CASSPRSQETQYF.

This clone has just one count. CDR3 in DNA: TGCGCCAGCAGCCAAGATAAATGGGCTAATGAAAAACTGTTTTTT. It is translated as CASSQDKWANEKLFF. This chain connects TRBV4-3 to TRBJ1-4; no clear D gene. The CDR3 sequence is 15 residues long. CDR1 is LGHNA and CDR2 is YSLEER in the germline V gene. The V gene lost 0 bases and the J gene lost 3 bases, with 8 bases spanning the gap.

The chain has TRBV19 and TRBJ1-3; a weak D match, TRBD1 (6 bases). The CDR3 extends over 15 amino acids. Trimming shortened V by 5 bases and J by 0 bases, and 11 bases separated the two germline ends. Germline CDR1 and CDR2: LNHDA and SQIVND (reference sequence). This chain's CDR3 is CASSPWTASGNTIYF. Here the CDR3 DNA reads TGTGCCAGTAGTCCGTGGACAGCCTCTGGAAACACCATATATTTT.

Here the CDR3 DNA reads TGTGCCAGCAGCTCGGTAGCTCAGGGAAGGGCTTTCTTT. Amino acid sequence: CASSSVAQGRAFF. This chain connects TRBV5-4 to TRBJ1-1; D perhaps matches TRBD1 (5 bases). Trimming cost V 3 bases and J 11 bases, with 17 bases left between them. This CDR3 region has 13 residues. Germline values: CDR1 SGHNT, CDR2 YYREEE (reference sequence).

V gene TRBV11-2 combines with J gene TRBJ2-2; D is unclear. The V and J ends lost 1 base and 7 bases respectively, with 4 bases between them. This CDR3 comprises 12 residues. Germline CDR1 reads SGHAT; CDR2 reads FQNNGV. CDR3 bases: TGTGCCAGCAGCTTAGTTTTCGGGGAGCTGTTTTTT. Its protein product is CASSLVFGELFF.

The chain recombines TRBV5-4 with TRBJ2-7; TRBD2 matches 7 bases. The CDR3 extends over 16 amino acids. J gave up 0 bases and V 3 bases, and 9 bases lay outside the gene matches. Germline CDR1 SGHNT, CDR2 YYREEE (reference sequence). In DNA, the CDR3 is TGTGCCAGCAGCTCGCCTATGAGCGGGGACTCCTACGAGCAGTACTTC. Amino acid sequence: CASSSPMSGDSYEQYF.

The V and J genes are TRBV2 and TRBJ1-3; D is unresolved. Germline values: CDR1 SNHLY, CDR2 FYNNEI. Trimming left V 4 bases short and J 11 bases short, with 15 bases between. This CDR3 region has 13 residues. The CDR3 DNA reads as TGTGCCAGCAGTGGCCCCTTCCTTGTGTCCATATATTTT. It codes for CASSGPFLVSIYF. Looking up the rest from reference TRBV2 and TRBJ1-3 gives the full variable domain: EPEVTQTPSHQVTQMGQEVILRCVPISNHLYFYWYRQILGQKVEFLVSFYNNEISEKSEIFDDQFSVERPDGSNFTLKIRSTKLEDSAMYFCASSGPFLVSIYFGEGSWLTVV.

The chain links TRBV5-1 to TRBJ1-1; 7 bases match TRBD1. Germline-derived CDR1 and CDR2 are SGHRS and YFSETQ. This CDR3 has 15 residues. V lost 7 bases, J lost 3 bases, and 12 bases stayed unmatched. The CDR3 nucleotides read TGCGCCAGCGGGCAGGGGGACGGAGGGGACACTGAAGCTTTCTTT. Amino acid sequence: CASGQGDGGDTEAFF.

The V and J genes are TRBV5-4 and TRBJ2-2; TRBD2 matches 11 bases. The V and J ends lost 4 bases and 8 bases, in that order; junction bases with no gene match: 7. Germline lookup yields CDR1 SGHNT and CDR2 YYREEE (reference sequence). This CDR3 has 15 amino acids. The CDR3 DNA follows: TGTGCCAGCAGCCTGACTAGCGGGGCTCTGGGGGAGCTGTTTTTT. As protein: CASSLTSGALGELFF.

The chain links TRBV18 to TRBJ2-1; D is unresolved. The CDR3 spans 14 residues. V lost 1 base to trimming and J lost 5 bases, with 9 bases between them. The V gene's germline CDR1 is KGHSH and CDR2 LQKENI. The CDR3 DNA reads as TGTGCCAGCTCACCACGGGCGAGAAACAATGAGCAGTTCTTC. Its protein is CASSPRARNNEQFF.

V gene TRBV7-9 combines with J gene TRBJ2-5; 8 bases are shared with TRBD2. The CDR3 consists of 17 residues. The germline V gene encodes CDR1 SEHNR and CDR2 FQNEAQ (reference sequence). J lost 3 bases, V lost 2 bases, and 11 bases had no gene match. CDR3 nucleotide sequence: TGTGCCAGCAGCTTACGGGGTAGCGGGATGGTAAAAGAGACCCAGTACTTC. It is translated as CASSLRGSGMVKETQYF.

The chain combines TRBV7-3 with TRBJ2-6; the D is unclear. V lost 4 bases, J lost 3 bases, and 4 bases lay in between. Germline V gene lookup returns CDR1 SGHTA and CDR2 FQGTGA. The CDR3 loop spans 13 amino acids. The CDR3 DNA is TGTGCCAGCAGCTCCCTTGGGGCCAACGTCCTGACTTTC. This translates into CASSSLGANVLTF. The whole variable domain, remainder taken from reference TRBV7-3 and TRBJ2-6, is GAGVSQTPSNKVTEKGKYVELRCDPISGHTALYWYRQSLGQGPEFLIYFQGTGAADDSGLPNDRFFAVRPEGSVSTLKIQRTERGDSAVYLCASSSLGANVLTFGAGSRLTVL.

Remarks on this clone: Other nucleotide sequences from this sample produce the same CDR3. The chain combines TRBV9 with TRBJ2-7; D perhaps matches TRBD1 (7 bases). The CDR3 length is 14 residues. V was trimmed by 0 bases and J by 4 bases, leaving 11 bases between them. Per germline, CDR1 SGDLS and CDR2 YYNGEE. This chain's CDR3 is CASSVGQGGYEQYF. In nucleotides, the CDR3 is TGTGCCAGCAGCGTAGGACAGGGAGGTTACGAGCAGTACTTC.

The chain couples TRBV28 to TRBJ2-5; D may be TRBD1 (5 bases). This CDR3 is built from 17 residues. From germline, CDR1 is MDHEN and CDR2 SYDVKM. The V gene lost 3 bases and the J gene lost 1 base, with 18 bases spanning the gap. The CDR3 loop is CASSFLGADEAQETQYF. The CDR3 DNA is TGTGCCAGCAGTTTTTTAGGGGCCGATGAAGCCCAAGAGACCCAGTACTTC.

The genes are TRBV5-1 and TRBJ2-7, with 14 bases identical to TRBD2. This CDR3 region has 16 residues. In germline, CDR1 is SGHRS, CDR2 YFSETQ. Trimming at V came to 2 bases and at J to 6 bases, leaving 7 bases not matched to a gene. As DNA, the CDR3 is TGCGCCAGCAGCTTAGGGACTAGCGGGAGTGGGGCCGAGCAGTACTTC. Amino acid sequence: CASSLGTSGSGAEQYF.

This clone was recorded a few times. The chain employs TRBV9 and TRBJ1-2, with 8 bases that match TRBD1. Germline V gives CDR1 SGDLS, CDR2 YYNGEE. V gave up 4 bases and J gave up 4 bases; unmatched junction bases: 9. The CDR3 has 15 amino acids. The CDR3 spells CASSPSAGGRYGYTF. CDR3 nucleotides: TGTGCCAGCAGCCCCTCCGCAGGGGGCCGCTATGGCTACACCTTC. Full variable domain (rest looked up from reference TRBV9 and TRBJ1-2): DSGVTQTPKHLITATGQRVTLRCSPRSGDLSVYWYQQSLDQGLQFLIQYYNGEERAKGNILERFSAQQFPDLHSELNLSSLELGDSALYFCASSPSAGGRYGYTFGSGTRLTVV.

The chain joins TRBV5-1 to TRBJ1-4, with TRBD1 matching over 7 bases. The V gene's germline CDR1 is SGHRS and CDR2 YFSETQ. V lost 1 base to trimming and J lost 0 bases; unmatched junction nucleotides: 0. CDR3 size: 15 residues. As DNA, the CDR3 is TGCGCCAGCAGCTTGAGGGGGCCAACTAATGAAAAACTGTTTTTT. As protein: CASSLRGPTNEKLFF.

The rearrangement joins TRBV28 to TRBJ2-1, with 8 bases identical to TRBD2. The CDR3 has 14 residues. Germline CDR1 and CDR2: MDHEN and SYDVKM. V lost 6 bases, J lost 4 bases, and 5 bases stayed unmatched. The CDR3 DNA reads TGTGCCAGCAGCTTCCGGGAGGGTTACAATGAGCAGTTCTTC. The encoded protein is CASSFREGYNEQFF.